Listed below are T cell receptor beta chains from one sample, sequenced in a study of control samples from healthy donors and cancer patients. TCRdb's table, derived via immunoSEQ multiplex PCR, lists solely in-frame clones and lacks some. The repertoire holds approximately 100,000 clones, roughly 86% seen once, with roughly 2% in the top ten. Sequencing was carried out using blood. These receptors originate from a man aged 55 to 70 in good health. CDR3s include the opening cysteine and the closing phenylalanine or tryptophan. The D gene is left open where the match is weak. Not every row has a clone size; where given, it reads once, few, many or a size class.

D	V	size	J	CDR3	DNA
NA	TRBV11-1	NA	TRBJ2-7	CASSLAMTSTYEQYF	TGTGCCAGCAGCTTAGCGATGACAAGTACCTACGAGCAGTACTTC
NA	TRBV5-5	once	TRBJ2-5	CASSLWNTAQETQYF	TGTGCCAGCAGCTTGTGGAACACAGCCCAAGAGACCCAGTACTTC
NA	TRBV28	NA	TRBJ2-3	CASSFRVTDTQYF	TGTGCCAGCAGTTTTCGGGTCACAGATACGCAGTATTTT
TRBD2	TRBV6-5	NA	TRBJ2-3	CASSYSGARTDTQYF	TGTGCCAGCAGTTATAGCGGGGCCCGCACAGATACGCAGTATTTT
TRBD1	TRBV27	NA	TRBJ1-5	CASIRGRWVNQPQHF	TGTGCCAGCATAAGGGGGCGTTGGGTCAATCAGCCCCAGCATTTT
NA	TRBV20-1	NA	TRBJ2-7	CSASGVVEQYF	TGCAGTGCTAGTGGAGTTGTCGAGCAGTACTTC
NA	TRBV7-6	NA	TRBJ2-1	CASSFGIEWPGNEQFF	TGTGCCAGCAGCTTTGGGATTGAGTGGCCCGGCAATGAGCAGTTCTTC
TRBD2	TRBV7-9	few	TRBJ2-7	CASSPVSGTSFVRQYF	TGTGCCAGCAGCCCCGTCTCCGGGACTAGCTTCGTAAGGCAGTACTTC
TRBD1	TRBV10-3	NA	TRBJ1-6	CAISQPGQGYSPLHF	TGTGCCATCAGTCAACCGGGACAGGGTTATTCACCCCTCCACTTT
NA	TRBV7-9	NA	TRBJ1-5	CASSPEGGQPQHF	TGTGCCAGCAGCCCTGAGGGGGGTCAGCCCCAGCATTTT
TRBD1	TRBV30	NA	TRBJ1-3	CAWRTGTEIYF	TGTGCCTGGAGGACAGGGACAGAGATATATTTT
TRBD2	TRBV24-1	NA	TRBJ2-1	CATSEVVAGGYNEQFF	TGTGCCACCAGTGAAGTGGTAGCGGGAGGTTACAATGAGCAGTTCTTC
NA	TRBV6-2/TRBV6-3	NA	TRBJ1-5	CASSYRLGDNQPQHF	TGTGCCAGCAGTTACCGGCTTGGGGACAATCAGCCCCAGCATTTT
NA	TRBV30	NA	TRBJ1-5	CAWSPKDGAQHF	TGTGCCTGGAGCCCGAAAGACGGGGCCCAGCATTTT
NA	TRBV29-1	NA	TRBJ1-1	CSVAKNTEAFF	TGCAGCGTTGCCAAGAACACTGAAGCTTTCTTT
TRBD1	TRBV24-1	NA	TRBJ2-7	CATSRGRYYEQYF	TGTGCCACCAGTAGGGGGCGCTACTACGAGCAGTACTTC
NA	TRBV7-9	NA	TRBJ2-2	CASSLAAGIMGAGELFF	TGTGCCAGCAGCTTAGCGGCGGGGATTATGGGTGCCGGGGAGCTGTTTTTT
TRBD2	TRBV16	NA	TRBJ2-7	CASSQPGTGQKGLAGGASYEQYF	TGTGCCAGCAGCCAGCCAGGGACAGGGCAAAAGGGACTAGCGGGAGGAGCGTCCTACGAGCAGTACTTC
TRBD1	TRBV23-1	NA	TRBJ1-3	CASSHHGQGAAGNTIYF	TGCGCCAGCAGTCACCATGGACAGGGGGCCGCTGGAAACACCATATATTTT
TRBD1	TRBV7-9	NA	TRBJ1-6	CASSLGQGDNSPLHF	TGTGCCAGCAGCTTAGGGCAGGGGGATAATTCACCCCTCCACTTT
NA	TRBV4-1	NA	TRBJ2-3	CASSPAYRAADTQYF	TGCGCCAGCAGCCCAGCCTACCGTGCAGCAGATACGCAGTATTTT
NA	TRBV6-5	NA	TRBJ1-6	CASSTDGNSPLHF	TGTGCCAGCAGTACCGACGGAAATTCACCCCTCCACTTT
NA	TRBV2	NA	TRBJ1-6	CASRALRDTNSPLHF	TGTGCCAGCAGGGCACTCCGGGACACTAATTCACCCCTCCACTTT
TRBD1	TRBV11-2	NA	TRBJ1-6	CASSRFGQGSSYNSPLHF	TGTGCCAGCAGCCGATTCGGACAGGGAAGCTCCTATAATTCACCCCTCCACTTT
TRBD1	TRBV11-2	once	TRBJ2-7	CASSLVASGTVSYEQYF	TGTGCCAGCAGCTTAGTGGCCTCCGGGACAGTTTCCTACGAGCAGTACTTC
TRBD1	TRBV14	NA	TRBJ1-2	CASSQGSAQGVYGYTF	TGTGCCAGCAGCCAAGGTTCGGCACAGGGGGTCTATGGCTACACCTTC
NA	TRBV5-1	NA	TRBJ2-1	CASSFDSSYNEQFF	TGCGCCAGCAGCTTCGACAGCTCCTACAATGAGCAGTTCTTC
TRBD1	TRBV19	NA	TRBJ1-4	CASSGDRAGNEKLFF	TGTGCCAGTAGTGGGGACAGAGCGGGTAATGAAAAACTGTTTTTT
NA	TRBV25-1	few	TRBJ2-7	CASRDRFYEQYF	TGTGCCAGCAGAGACCGATTCTACGAGCAGTACTTC
NA	TRBV18	NA	TRBJ1-2	CASSPAASTVKQDGYTF	TGTGCCAGCTCACCCGCCGCCTCGACAGTGAAACAGGATGGCTACACCTTC
NA	TRBV30	few	TRBJ1-1	CAWSVTENTEAFF	TGTGCCTGGAGTGTCACAGAGAACACTGAAGCTTTCTTT
NA	TRBV13	NA	TRBJ2-1	CASSLEGGNEQFF	TGTGCCAGCAGCTTAGAGGGGGGGAATGAGCAGTTCTTC
TRBD2	TRBV5-1	NA	TRBJ2-1	CASSFLGLEVDEQFF	TGCGCCAGCAGCTTCCTGGGACTAGAGGTCGATGAGCAGTTCTTC
NA	TRBV12-3/TRBV12-4	NA	TRBJ1-1	CASSLEGSTEAFF	TGTGCCAGCAGTTTAGAAGGGAGTACTGAAGCTTTCTTT
NA	TRBV5-6	NA	TRBJ2-7	CASSLGVTTTYEQYF	TGTGCCAGCAGCTTGGGGGTCACAACTACCTACGAGCAGTACTTC
TRBD1	TRBV5-1	NA	TRBJ1-2	CASSLGTGTNYGYTF	TGCGCCAGCAGCCTGGGGACAGGGACTAACTATGGCTACACCTTC
NA	TRBV7-2	NA	TRBJ2-3	CASSPGQITDTQYF	TGTGCCAGCAGCCCAGGACAGATAACAGATACGCAGTATTTT
TRBD2	TRBV9	NA	TRBJ2-1	CASSTPRGGGSYNEQFF	TGTGCCAGCAGCACCCCCCGAGGCGGGGGCTCCTACAATGAGCAGTTCTTC
TRBD1	TRBV6-2/TRBV6-3	NA	TRBJ2-7	CASSYYQGARYEQYF	TGTGCCAGCAGTTACTACCAGGGGGCTCGGTACGAGCAGTACTTC
NA	TRBV27	NA	TRBJ2-7	CASSSQTLGVSYEQYF	TGTGCCAGCAGTTCCCAGACCCTGGGAGTCTCCTACGAGCAGTACTTC
NA	TRBV28	NA	TRBJ1-5	CASSFNFVGQPQHF	TGTGCCAGCAGTTTCAACTTCGTGGGTCAGCCCCAGCATTTT
NA	TRBV5-6	NA	TRBJ2-7	CASSLEGGRYEQYF	TGTGCCAGCAGCTTGGAAGGGGGGCGCTACGAGCAGTACTTC
NA	TRBV12-1	NA	TRBJ2-5	CASRHPGQAQETQYF	TGTGCCAGCAGGCATCCGGGACAAGCTCAAGAGACCCAGTACTTC
NA	TRBV28	NA	TRBJ2-2	CASRIGGPRGELFF	TGTGCCAGCAGGATTGGAGGGCCCCGGGGGGAGCTGTTTTTT
NA	TRBV7-8	NA	TRBJ2-6	CASSPADPRASGANVLTF	TGTGCCAGCAGCCCCGCCGACCCTAGAGCCTCTGGGGCCAACGTCCTGACTTTC
NA	TRBV18	NA	TRBJ1-2	CASSLQQNYGYTF	TGTGCCAGCTCATTACAACAGAACTATGGCTACACCTTC
NA	TRBV7-7	NA	TRBJ2-1	CASSSFGNEQFF	TGTGCTAGCAGCTCTTTTGGCAATGAGCAGTTCTTC
NA	TRBV12-3/TRBV12-4	NA	TRBJ2-7	CASSVDGGYEQYF	TGTGCCAGCAGTGTTGACGGTGGCTACGAGCAGTACTTC
TRBD2	TRBV29-1	NA	TRBJ2-3	CSVVPRTSGGTTDTQYF	TGCAGCGTTGTTCCCCGGACTAGCGGGGGGACCACAGATACGCAGTATTTT
NA	TRBV19	NA	TRBJ2-7	CASSSAGTALSYEQYF	TGTGCCAGTAGTAGCGCGGGGACAGCCTTATCCTACGAGCAGTACTTC
NA	TRBV5-1	NA	TRBJ2-2	CASSLGSRVSYTGELFF	TGCGCCAGCAGCTTGGGGTCGAGGGTTTCATACACCGGGGAGCTGTTTTTT
TRBD1	TRBV6-5	NA	TRBJ1-5	CASSRRQGGNQPQHF	TGTGCCAGCAGTCGACGACAGGGCGGCAATCAGCCCCAGCATTTT